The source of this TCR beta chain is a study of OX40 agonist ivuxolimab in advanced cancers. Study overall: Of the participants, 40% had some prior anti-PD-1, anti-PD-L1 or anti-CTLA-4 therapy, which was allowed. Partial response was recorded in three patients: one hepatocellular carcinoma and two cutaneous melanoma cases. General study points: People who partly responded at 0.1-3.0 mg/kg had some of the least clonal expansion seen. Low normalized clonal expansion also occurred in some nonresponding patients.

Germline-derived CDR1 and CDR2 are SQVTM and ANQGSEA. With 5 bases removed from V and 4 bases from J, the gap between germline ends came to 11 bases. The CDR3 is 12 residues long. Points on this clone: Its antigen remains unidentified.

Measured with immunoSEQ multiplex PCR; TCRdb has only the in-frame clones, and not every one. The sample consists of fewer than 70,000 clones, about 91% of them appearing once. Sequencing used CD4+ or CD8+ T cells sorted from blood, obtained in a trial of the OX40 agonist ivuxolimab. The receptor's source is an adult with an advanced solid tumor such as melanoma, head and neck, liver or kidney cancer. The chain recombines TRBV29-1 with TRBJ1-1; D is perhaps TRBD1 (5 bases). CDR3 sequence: CSVHLGGTEAFF. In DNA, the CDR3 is TGCAGCGTTCACTTGGGGGGCACTGAAGCTTTCTTT.